A single sample gave rise to the 25 T cell receptor beta chains below, sequenced in a study of T cell changes during pregnancy in multiple sclerosis. Sequencing used immunoSEQ multiplex PCR; TCRdb keeps in-frame clones, though not all of them. In the table there are about 79,000 clones, just under 95% of which are singletons. The sequencing here drew on peripheral blood, taken in the second trimester of pregnancy. Every receptor here comes from a female donor in good health, enrolled as a control in a pregnancy study.

This clone was detected only once. This chain joins TRBV2 and TRBJ2-7, with a weak D call TRBD2 (7 bases). V was clipped by 6 bases and J by 3 bases, with 21 bases between them. This CDR3 is 16 amino acids long. Germline CDR1 SNHLY, CDR2 FYNNEI. CDR3 residues: CASSPLQGGLDYEQYF. In nucleotides, the CDR3 is TGTGCCAGCAGCCCATTACAGGGAGGGTTGGACTACGAGCAGTACTTC.

The chain carries TRBV7-3 and TRBJ2-3; D remains ambiguous. Trimming pared 0 bases from V and 0 bases from J, leaving 4 bases between. The CDR3 sequence is 14 residues long. The germline CDR1 and CDR2 sequences are SGHTA and FQGTGA. CDR3 DNA sequence: TGTGCCAGCAGCTTAACTCTCAGCACAGATACGCAGTATTTT. Its protein product is CASSLTLSTDTQYF. The whole variable domain, filled in from reference TRBV7-3 and TRBJ2-3, reads GAGVSQTPSNKVTEKGKYVELRCDPISGHTALYWYRQSLGQGPEFLIYFQGTGAADDSGLPNDRFFAVRPEGSVSTLKIQRTERGDSAVYLCASSLTLSTDTQYFGPGTRLTVL.

The genes are TRBV9 and TRBJ1-3; 8 nucleotides agree with TRBD1. The CDR3 runs 19 residues. V lost 0 bases to trimming and J lost 0 bases; unmatched junction nucleotides: 11. CDR1 is SGDLS and CDR2 is YYNGEE in the germline V gene. CDR3 sequence: CASSVVGQAEGISGNTIYF. DNA of the CDR3: TGTGCCAGCAGCGTAGTGGGACAGGCAGAGGGGATCTCTGGAAACACCATATATTTT.

J is TRBJ1-6 and V is TRBV30, with TRBD1 matching over 9 bases. Per the germline V gene, CDR1 is GTSNPN and CDR2 is SVGIG (reference sequence). This CDR3 region has 12 residues. V lost 8 bases to trimming and J lost 13 bases; unmatched junction nucleotides: 9. The CDR3 is CASGTGFRPLHF. CDR3 DNA: TGTGCCAGCGGGACAGGGTTTAGGCCCCTCCACTTT.

V gene TRBV19 combines with J gene TRBJ1-1; TRBD1 aligns across 9 bases. This CDR3 contains 13 residues. Germline CDR1 reads LNHDA; CDR2 reads SQIVND (reference sequence). V lost 6 bases, J lost 10 bases, and 9 bases stayed unmatched. CDR3 sequence (DNA): TGTGCCAGTAGACTGGGGACAGGGAGTATAGCTTTCTTT. Translating gives CASRLGTGSIAFF.

The chain employs TRBV19 and TRBJ1-1; D is unclear. The V end lost 5 bases, the J end lost 3 bases, and 16 bases lay between the germline ends. The CDR3 extends over 15 amino acids. CDR1 LNHDA and CDR2 SQIVND come from the germline V gene (reference sequence). CDR3: CASSRDYLRDTEAFF. The CDR3 DNA follows: TGTGCCAGTAGTCGGGATTACCTCAGAGACACTGAAGCTTTCTTT.

The rearrangement joins TRBV7-2 to TRBJ2-1, with 11 bases lining up with TRBD2. Germline V gene sequence: CDR1 SGHTA, CDR2 FQGNSA. Trimming removed 6 bases from V and 4 bases from J; junction bases left unmatched: 8. This CDR3 has 16 amino acids. CDR3 amino acids: CASRGLAGGFYNEQFF. Written as DNA, the CDR3 is TGTGCCAGCAGGGGGCTAGCGGGGGGTTTTTACAATGAGCAGTTCTTC.

V is TRBV6-6 and J is TRBJ2-7, with 8 bases lining up with TRBD2. V was clipped by 7 bases and J by 4 bases; unmatched bases: 6. This CDR3 contains 13 residues. Germline values: CDR1 MNHNY, CDR2 SVGAGI (reference sequence). CDR3 bases: TGTGCCAGCATCCCGGGGGGGGGATACGAGCAGTACTTC. Translating gives CASIPGGGYEQYF.

The CDR3 bases are TGTGCCAGCAGCTTTGGCCTCCAAGAGACCCAGTACTTC. As protein: CASSFGLQETQYF. The chain couples TRBV5-4 to TRBJ2-5; no clear D. CDR3 size: 13 residues. Trimming took off 2 bases at V and 1 base at J, with 6 bases between the two ends. Germline V gene lookup returns CDR1 SGHNT and CDR2 YYREEE (reference sequence).

V is TRBV2 and J is TRBJ2-1; D possibly corresponds to TRBD1 (6 bases). This CDR3 has 14 residues. V gave up 5 bases and J gave up 7 bases, with 15 bases separating them. Looked up from germline, CDR1 is SNHLY and CDR2 is FYNNEI. The CDR3 loop is CASSTKDSENEQFF. In DNA, the CDR3 is TGTGCCAGCAGTACCAAGGACAGCGAGAATGAGCAGTTCTTC. Complete variable domain (other parts from reference TRBV2 and TRBJ2-1): EPEVTQTPSHQVTQMGQEVILRCVPISNHLYFYWYRQILGQKVEFLVSFYNNEISEKSEIFDDQFSVERPDGSNFTLKIRSTKLEDSAMYFCASSTKDSENEQFFGPGTRLTVL.

This clone was seen just once. The chain employs TRBV11-2 and TRBJ1-2; the match to TRBD1 covers 7 bases. The CDR3 sequence is 15 residues long. Germline V gene lookup returns CDR1 SGHAT and CDR2 FQNNGV. Trimming at V came to 5 bases and at J to 4 bases, leaving 10 bases not matched to a gene. The CDR3 DNA is TGTGCCAGCAGCACAAACAGGGGAGGTGGCTATGGCTACACCTTC. It codes for CASSTNRGGGYGYTF.

The chain couples TRBV19 to TRBJ2-2; D is possibly TRBD2 (5 bases). From germline, CDR1 is LNHDA and CDR2 SQIVND (reference sequence). This CDR3 comprises 14 residues. V lost 6 bases, J lost 3 bases, and 11 bases lay in between. CDR3 coding DNA: TGTGCCAGTAGCCGCACTAGAGACACCGGGGAGCTGTTTTTT. Its protein product is CASSRTRDTGELFF.

In its sample, this clone is medium-sized. The chain joins TRBV7-9 to TRBJ2-5; tentatively, D is TRBD2 (7 bases). Between the trimmed V and J ends, which lost 8 bases and 4 bases, there was a span of 14 bases. Germline lookup yields CDR1 SEHNR and CDR2 FQNEAQ (reference sequence). The CDR3 length is 13 residues. The CDR3 loop is CASRGGARETQYF. The CDR3 DNA reads TGTGCCAGCCGAGGGGGGGCCCGAGAGACCCAGTACTTC.

CDR3 DNA: TGTGCCAGCAGCGACAGGGCCTGGGTTAAGGATGAGCAGTTCTTC. Translation gives CASSDRAWVKDEQFF. The chain couples TRBV6-5 to TRBJ2-1; 7 nucleotides agree with TRBD1. Germline trimming cut 6 bases from V and 8 bases from J; bases unmatched to any gene: 13. The CDR3 has 15 residues. Looked up from germline, CDR1 is MNHEY and CDR2 is SVGAGI.

In its sample, this clone was seen once. CDR3 DNA: TGTGCCAGTAGTCCAAGCCTAGCGGGGGGGTTACAAGAGACCCAGTACTTC. It translates to CASSPSLAGGLQETQYF. V and J are TRBV19 and TRBJ2-5; the match to TRBD2 covers 12 bases. The CDR3 runs to 17 residues. J lost 2 bases, V lost 5 bases, and 9 bases had no gene match. From germline, CDR1 is LNHDA and CDR2 SQIVND (reference sequence).

The rearrangement links TRBV5-1 to TRBJ1-1, with 8 positions matching TRBD1. Unmatched junction bases numbered 17, after V lost 2 bases and J lost 8 bases. Germline lookup yields CDR1 SGHRS and CDR2 YFSETQ. CDR3 size: 17 residues. Here the CDR3 reads CASSFRPQLTGVWEAFF. CDR3 DNA: TGCGCCAGCAGCTTCCGTCCACAGTTGACAGGGGTTTGGGAAGCTTTCTTT.

The V call is TRBV4-3, the J call TRBJ1-2; weak D call: TRBD1 (6 bases). Germline values: CDR1 LGHNA, CDR2 YSLEER. V lost 0 bases and J 8 bases, leaving 19 bases between the germline ends. This CDR3 has 16 residues. CDR3 amino acids: CASSQDPGDKVFGYTF. The DNA of the CDR3 is TGCGCCAGCAGCCAAGATCCCGGGGACAAGGTTTTCGGCTACACCTTC.

This chain uses TRBV5-4 with TRBJ1-5, with 8 bases aligning to TRBD1. Germline V gene data show CDR1 as SGHNT and CDR2 as YYREEE (reference sequence). V dropped 2 bases and J dropped 3; count of bases not matched to a gene: 10. This CDR3 region has 17 residues. The CDR3 bases are TGTGCCAGCAGCTTTGATTCCGGGACAGGCTACAATCAGCCCCAGCATTTT. Encoded protein: CASSFDSGTGYNQPQHF.

V and J are TRBV4-1 and TRBJ1-6, with unresolved D. The germline CDR1 and CDR2 sequences are MGHRA and YSYEKL. The V and J ends lost 0 bases and 5 bases respectively, with 11 bases between them. CDR3 length: 16 residues. CDR3 nucleotide sequence: TGCGCCAGCAGCCAAGATGAAACAGATCATAATTCACCCCTCCACTTT. This sequence encodes CASSQDETDHNSPLHF.

The rearrangement uses TRBV11-2 and TRBJ2-1; 8 positions match TRBD2. V dropped 2 bases and J dropped 4; count of bases not matched to a gene: 7. This CDR3 has 16 residues. Germline V gene data show CDR1 as SGHAT and CDR2 as FQNNGV. The DNA of the CDR3 is TGTGCCAGCAGCTTACTAATAGCGGGGACGTACAATGAGCAGTTCTTC. Translated, it gives CASSLLIAGTYNEQFF.

The chain joins TRBV13 to TRBJ2-3; 11 nucleotides line up with TRBD1. This CDR3 has 16 residues. The germline CDR1 and CDR2 sequences are PRHDT and FYEKMQ (reference sequence). V lost 3 bases, J lost 4 bases, and 6 bases stayed unmatched. This chain's CDR3 is CASSLGTGGLADTQYF. The CDR3 DNA sequence: TGTGCCAGCAGCTTGGGGACAGGGGGACTTGCAGATACGCAGTATTTT.

This rearrangement joins TRBV4-2 to TRBJ2-5; TRBD2 agrees at 15 bases. Germline lookup yields CDR1 LGHNA and CDR2 YNFKEQ. The CDR3 sequence is 16 residues long. V shed 5 bases, J shed 5 bases, and the junction held 6 bases outside the gene matches. For the CDR3, the DNA is TGTGCCAGCAGCTCGGACGGGACTAGCGGGGGGGAGACCCAGTACTTC. It translates to CASSSDGTSGGETQYF.

The chain links TRBV6-5 to TRBJ1-5, with 8 bases that match TRBD1. Germline assignment: CDR1 MNHEY and CDR2 SVGAGI. The CDR3 consists of 14 residues. V was clipped by 4 bases and J by 5 bases; unmatched bases: 4. CDR3 sequence reads: CASSSGTGYQPQHF. Here the CDR3 DNA reads TGTGCCAGCAGTTCCGGGACAGGCTATCAGCCCCAGCATTTT.

The chain employs TRBV6-5 and TRBJ1-1; 9 bases align to TRBD1. CDR3 length: 14 amino acids. Germline CDR1 reads MNHEY; CDR2 reads SVGAGI. The V gene end was trimmed by 6 bases and the J gene end by 5 bases; junction bases not matched to a gene: 7. The DNA for the CDR3 is TGTGCCAGCAGACCCGGGACAGGGCGAACTGAAGCTTTCTTT. This sequence encodes CASRPGTGRTEAFF.

The gene calls are TRBV30 and TRBJ1-1, with D possibly matching TRBD1 (5 bases). The germline gives CDR1 GTSNPN, CDR2 SVGIG (reference sequence). V gave up 4 bases and J gave up 5 bases, with 14 bases separating them. CDR3 size: 13 residues. The CDR3 region has the DNA TGTGCCTGGACTGGGCAGGGAAGGACTGAAGCTTTCTTT. This sequence encodes CAWTGQGRTEAFF.